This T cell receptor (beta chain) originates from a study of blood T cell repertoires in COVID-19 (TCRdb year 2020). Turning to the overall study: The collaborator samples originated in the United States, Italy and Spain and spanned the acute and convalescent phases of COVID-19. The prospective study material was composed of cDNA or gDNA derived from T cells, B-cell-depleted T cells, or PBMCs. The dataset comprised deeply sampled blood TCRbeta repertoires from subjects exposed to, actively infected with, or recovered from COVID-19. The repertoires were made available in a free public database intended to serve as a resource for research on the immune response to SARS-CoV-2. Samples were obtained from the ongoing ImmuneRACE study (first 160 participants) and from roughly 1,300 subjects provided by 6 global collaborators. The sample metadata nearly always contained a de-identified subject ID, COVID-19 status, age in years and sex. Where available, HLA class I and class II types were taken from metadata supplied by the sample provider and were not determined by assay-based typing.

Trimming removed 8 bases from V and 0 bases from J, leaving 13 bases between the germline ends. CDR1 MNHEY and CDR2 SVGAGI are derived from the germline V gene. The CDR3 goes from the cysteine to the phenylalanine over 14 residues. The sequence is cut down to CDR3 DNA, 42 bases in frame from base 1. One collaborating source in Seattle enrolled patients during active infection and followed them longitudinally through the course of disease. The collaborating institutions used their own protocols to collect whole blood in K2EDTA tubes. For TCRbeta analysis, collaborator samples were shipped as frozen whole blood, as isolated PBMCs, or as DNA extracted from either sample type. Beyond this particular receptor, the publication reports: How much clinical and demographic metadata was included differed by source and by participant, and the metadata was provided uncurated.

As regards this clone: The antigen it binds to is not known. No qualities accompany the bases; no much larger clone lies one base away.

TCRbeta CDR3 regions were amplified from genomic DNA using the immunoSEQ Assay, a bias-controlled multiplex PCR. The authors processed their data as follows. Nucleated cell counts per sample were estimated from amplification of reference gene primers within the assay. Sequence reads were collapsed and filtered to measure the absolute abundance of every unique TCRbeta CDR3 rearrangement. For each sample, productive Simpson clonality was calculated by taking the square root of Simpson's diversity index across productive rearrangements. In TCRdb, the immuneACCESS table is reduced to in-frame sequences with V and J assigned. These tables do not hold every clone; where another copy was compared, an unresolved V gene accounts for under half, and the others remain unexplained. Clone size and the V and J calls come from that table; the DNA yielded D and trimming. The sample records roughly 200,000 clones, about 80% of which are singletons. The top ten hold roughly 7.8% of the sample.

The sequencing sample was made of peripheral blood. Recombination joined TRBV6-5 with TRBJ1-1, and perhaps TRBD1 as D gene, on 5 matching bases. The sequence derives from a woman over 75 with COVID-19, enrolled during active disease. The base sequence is TGTGCCAGCGGACGACAGCTCATGAACACTGAAGCTTTCTTT. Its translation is CASGRQLMNTEAFF.